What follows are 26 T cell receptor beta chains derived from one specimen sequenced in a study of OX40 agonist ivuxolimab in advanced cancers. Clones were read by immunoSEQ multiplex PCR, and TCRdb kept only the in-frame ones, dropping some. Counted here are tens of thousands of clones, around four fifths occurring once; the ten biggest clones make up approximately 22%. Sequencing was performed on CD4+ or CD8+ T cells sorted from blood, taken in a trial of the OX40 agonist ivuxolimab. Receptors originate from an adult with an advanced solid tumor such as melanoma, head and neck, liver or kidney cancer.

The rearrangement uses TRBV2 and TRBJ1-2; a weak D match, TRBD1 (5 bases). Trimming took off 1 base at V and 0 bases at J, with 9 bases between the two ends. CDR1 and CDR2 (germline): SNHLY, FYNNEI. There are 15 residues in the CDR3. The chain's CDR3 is CASSEEQVSNYGYTF. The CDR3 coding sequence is TGTGCCAGCAGTGAAGAACAGGTCTCTAACTATGGCTACACCTTC.

DNA of the CDR3: TGTGCCAGTAGTAACCCCGGGACAGGGGGGACTGAAGCTTTCTTT. It specifies CASSNPGTGGTEAFF. The chain couples TRBV19 to TRBJ1-1; 11 nucleotides align to TRBD1. CDR3 length: 15 residues. Germline V CDR1 and CDR2: LNHDA, SQIVND (reference sequence). The V gene end was trimmed by 4 bases and the J gene end by 5 bases; junction bases not matched to a gene: 6.

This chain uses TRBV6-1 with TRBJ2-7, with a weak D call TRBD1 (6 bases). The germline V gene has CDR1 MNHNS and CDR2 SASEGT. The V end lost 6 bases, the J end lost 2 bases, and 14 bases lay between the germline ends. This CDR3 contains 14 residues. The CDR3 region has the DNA TGTGCCAGCAGGCCATTTCAGGGGACCTACGAGCAGTACTTC. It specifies CASRPFQGTYEQYF.

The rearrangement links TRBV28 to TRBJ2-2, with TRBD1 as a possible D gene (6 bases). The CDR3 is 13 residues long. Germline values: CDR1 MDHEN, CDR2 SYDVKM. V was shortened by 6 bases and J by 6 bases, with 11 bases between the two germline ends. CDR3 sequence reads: CASRPTGSGELFF. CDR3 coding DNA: TGTGCCAGCAGACCGACAGGTTCCGGGGAGCTGTTTTTT.

The CDR3 DNA reads TGCGCCAGCAGCCAAGATGGAGCGGGAGGGGCGGGAAATGAGCAGTTCTTC. Protein: CASSQDGAGGAGNEQFF. The chain carries TRBV4-1 and TRBJ2-1; 10 positions agree with TRBD2. Trimming cost V 0 bases and J 7 bases; bases outside gene matches: 9. CDR1 is MGHRA, CDR2 YSYEKL, per germline. The CDR3 is made up of 17 amino acids.

CDR3 protein: CASSLGGVFFNEQFF. The CDR3 DNA is TGTGCCAGCAGCCTAGGGGGGGTGTTTTTCAATGAGCAGTTCTTC. The rearrangement links TRBV5-6 to TRBJ2-1, with a tentative D call TRBD2 (7 bases). The CDR3 length is 15 residues. Trimming cost V 4 bases and J 6 bases, with 17 bases left between them. Germline values: CDR1 SGHDT, CDR2 YYEEEE.

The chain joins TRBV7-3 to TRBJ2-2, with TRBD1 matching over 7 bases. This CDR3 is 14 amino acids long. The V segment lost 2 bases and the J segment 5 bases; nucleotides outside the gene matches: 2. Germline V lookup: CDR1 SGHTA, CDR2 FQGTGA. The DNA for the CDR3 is TGTGCCAGCAGCTTAGACAGGGCGACCGGGGAGCTGTTTTTT. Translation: CASSLDRATGELFF. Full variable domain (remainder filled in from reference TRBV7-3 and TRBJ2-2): GAGVSQTPSNKVTEKGKYVELRCDPISGHTALYWYRQSLGQGPEFLIYFQGTGAADDSGLPNDRFFAVRPEGSVSTLKIQRTERGDSAVYLCASSLDRATGELFFGEGSRLTVL.

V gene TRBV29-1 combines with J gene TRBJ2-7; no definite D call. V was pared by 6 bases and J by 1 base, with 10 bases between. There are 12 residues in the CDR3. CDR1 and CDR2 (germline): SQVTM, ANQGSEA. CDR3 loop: CSVDVGSYEQYF. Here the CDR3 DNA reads TGCAGCGTGGACGTGGGGTCCTACGAGCAGTACTTC.

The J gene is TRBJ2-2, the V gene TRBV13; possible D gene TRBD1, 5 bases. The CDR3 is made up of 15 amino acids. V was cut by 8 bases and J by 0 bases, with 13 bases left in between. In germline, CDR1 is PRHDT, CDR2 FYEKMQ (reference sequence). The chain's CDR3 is CASDSGGSNTGELFF. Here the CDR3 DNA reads TGTGCCAGCGACAGTGGCGGCTCGAACACCGGGGAGCTGTTTTTT.

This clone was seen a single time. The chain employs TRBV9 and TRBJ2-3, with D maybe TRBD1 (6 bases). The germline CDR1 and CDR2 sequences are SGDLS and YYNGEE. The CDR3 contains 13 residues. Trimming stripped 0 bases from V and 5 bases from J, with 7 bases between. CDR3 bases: TGTGCCAGCAGCGTAGAGGGGGAAGATACGCAGTATTTT. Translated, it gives CASSVEGEDTQYF.

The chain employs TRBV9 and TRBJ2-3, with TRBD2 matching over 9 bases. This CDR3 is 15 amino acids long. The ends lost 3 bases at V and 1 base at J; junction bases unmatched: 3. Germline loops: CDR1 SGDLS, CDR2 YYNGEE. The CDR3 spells CASSGLAGGTDTQYF. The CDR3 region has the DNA TGTGCCAGCAGCGGGTTAGCGGGGGGCACAGATACGCAGTATTTT.

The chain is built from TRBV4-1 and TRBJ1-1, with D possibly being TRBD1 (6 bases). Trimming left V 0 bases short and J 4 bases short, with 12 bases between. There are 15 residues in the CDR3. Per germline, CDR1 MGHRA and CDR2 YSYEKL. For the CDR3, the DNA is TGCGCCAGCAGCCAAGAAGGGGGGTTGAGCACTGAAGCTTTCTTT. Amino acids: CASSQEGGLSTEAFF.

For the CDR3, the DNA is TGTGCCAGCAGCTTAGTTCAGATTGGGGAGGGGTGGGAGCAGTACTTC. Its translation: CASSLVQIGEGWEQYF. V and J are TRBV7-8 and TRBJ2-7; 7 positions match TRBD2. In germline, CDR1 is SGHVS, CDR2 FQNEAQ. After removal of 1 base from V and 7 bases from J, the junction contained 13 bases not matched to a gene. This CDR3 comprises 16 residues. Drawing the rest from reference TRBV7-8 and TRBJ2-7, the complete variable domain is GAGVSQSPRYKVAKRGQDVALRCDPISGHVSLFWYQQALGQGPEFLTYFQNEAQLDKSGLPSDRFFAERPEGSVSTLKIQRTQQEDSAVYLCASSLVQIGEGWEQYFGPGTRLTVT.

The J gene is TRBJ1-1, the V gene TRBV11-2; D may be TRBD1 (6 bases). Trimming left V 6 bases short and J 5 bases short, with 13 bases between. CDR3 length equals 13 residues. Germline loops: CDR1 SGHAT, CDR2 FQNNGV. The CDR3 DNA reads TGTGCCAGCAGACAAACAGGGAGAACTGAAGCTTTCTTT. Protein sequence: CASRQTGRTEAFF.

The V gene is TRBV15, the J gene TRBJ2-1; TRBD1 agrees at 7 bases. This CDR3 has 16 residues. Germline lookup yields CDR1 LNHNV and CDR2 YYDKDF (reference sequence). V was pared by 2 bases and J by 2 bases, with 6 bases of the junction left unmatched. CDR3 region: CATSRRGQDPYNEQFF. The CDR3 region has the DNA TGTGCCACCAGCAGAAGGGGGCAGGACCCCTACAATGAGCAGTTCTTC.

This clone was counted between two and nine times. For the CDR3, the DNA is TGTGCCAGCAGTTTAGGGTCAGCGAACACCGGGGAGCTGTTTTTT. Its protein product is CASSLGSANTGELFF. The J gene is TRBJ2-2, the V gene TRBV6-4; D remains unclear. This CDR3 is built from 15 residues. Deletions cut 5 bases from V and 0 bases from J, with 10 bases between. Looked up from germline, CDR1 is MRHNA and CDR2 is SNTAGT.

The CDR3 DNA is TGTGCCAGCAGTGCGACTAGCGGCTTACAAGAGACCCAGTACTTC. Amino acids: CASSATSGLQETQYF. The chain joins TRBV2 to TRBJ2-5; the match to TRBD2 covers 9 bases. The ends lost 4 bases at V and 2 bases at J; junction bases unmatched: 5. Germline V gives CDR1 SNHLY, CDR2 FYNNEI. This CDR3 is built from 15 residues.

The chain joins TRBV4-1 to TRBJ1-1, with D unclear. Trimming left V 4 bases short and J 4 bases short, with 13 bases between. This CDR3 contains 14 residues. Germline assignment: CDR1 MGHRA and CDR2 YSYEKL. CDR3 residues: CASSREGIPTEAFF. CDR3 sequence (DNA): TGCGCCAGCAGCCGCGAAGGGATCCCCACTGAAGCTTTCTTT.

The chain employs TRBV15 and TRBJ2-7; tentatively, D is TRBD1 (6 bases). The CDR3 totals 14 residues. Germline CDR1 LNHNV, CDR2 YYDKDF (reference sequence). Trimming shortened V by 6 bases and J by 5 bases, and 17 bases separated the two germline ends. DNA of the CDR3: TGTGCCACCAGACAGACAGGACCAGAGGACGAGCAGTACTTC. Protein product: CATRQTGPEDEQYF.

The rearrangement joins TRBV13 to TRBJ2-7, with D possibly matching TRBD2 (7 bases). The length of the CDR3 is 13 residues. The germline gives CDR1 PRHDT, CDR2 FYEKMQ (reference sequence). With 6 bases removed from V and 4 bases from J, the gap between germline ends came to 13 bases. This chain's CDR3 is CASRAGHLYEQYF. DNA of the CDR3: TGTGCCAGCAGAGCGGGACACCTTTACGAGCAGTACTTC.

The CDR3 DNA reads TGTGCCAGTAGCCACCCGACAGGCACCTACACCTTC. Its protein is CASSHPTGTYTF. This chain links TRBV19 with TRBJ1-2; tentatively, D is TRBD1 (6 bases). Trimming stripped 6 bases from V and 10 bases from J, with 15 bases between. This CDR3 region has 12 residues. Germline V CDR1 and CDR2: LNHDA, SQIVND (reference sequence).

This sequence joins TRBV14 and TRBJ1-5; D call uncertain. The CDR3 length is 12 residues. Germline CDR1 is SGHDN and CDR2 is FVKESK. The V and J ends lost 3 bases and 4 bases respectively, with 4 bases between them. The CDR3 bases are TGTGCCAGCAGCCAGGAGAATCAGCCCCAGCATTTT. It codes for CASSQENQPQHF.

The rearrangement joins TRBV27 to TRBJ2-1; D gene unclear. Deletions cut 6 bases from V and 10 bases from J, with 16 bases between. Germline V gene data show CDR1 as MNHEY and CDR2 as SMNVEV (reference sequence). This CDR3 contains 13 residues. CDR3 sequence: CASSPLTRTEQFF. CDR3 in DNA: TGTGCCAGCAGCCCCTTAACCCGGACCGAGCAGTTCTTC.

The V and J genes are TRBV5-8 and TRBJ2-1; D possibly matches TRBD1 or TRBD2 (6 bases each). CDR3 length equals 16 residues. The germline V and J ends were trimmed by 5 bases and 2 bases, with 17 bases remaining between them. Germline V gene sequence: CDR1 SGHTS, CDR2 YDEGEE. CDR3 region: CASSLMVGGTYNEQFF. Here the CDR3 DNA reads TGTGCCAGCAGTTTGATGGTCGGGGGCACCTACAATGAGCAGTTCTTC.

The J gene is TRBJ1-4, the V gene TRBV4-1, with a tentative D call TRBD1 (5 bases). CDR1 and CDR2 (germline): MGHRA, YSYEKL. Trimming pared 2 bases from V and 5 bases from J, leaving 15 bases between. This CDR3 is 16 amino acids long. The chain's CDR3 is CASSQSSGAQNEKLFF. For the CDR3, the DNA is TGCGCCAGCAGCCAAAGCTCCGGGGCCCAAAATGAAAAACTGTTTTTT.

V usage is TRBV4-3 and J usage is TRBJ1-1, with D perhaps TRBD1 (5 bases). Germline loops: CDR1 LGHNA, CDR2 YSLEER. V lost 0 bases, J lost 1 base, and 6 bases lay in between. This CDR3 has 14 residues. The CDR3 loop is CASSQEDTNTEAFF. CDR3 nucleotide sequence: TGCGCCAGCAGCCAAGAGGACACGAACACTGAAGCTTTCTTT.